This entry concerns a single T cell receptor (beta chain). Its antigen is currently unknown. Produced via immunoSEQ multiplex PCR; TCRdb's table is partial and in-frame only. The table has around 110,000 clones, 75% to 95% seen once. No patient had autoimmune disease or received systemic immunosuppression. The sampling schedule covered blood at baseline, cycle 4 day 1, and cycle 7 day 1. Germline-derived CDR1 and CDR2 are PRHDT and FYEKMQ (reference sequence). The CDR3 extends over 15 amino acids. V lost 5 bases and J 6 bases, leaving 20 bases between the germline ends. The data were taken from a study of OX40 agonist ivuxolimab in advanced cancers. Study-level points and caveats: Among the least clonally expanded were partial responders at 0.1-3.0 mg/kg. CD8+ T cells were the subset that, on average, had more expanded clones than CD4+.

The clonotype was recovered from an adult with an advanced solid tumor such as melanoma, head and neck, liver or kidney cancer. Specimen: CD4+ or CD8+ T cells sorted from blood, collected in a trial of the OX40 agonist ivuxolimab. The chain employs TRBV13 and TRBJ2-7; TRBD2 might be the D (7 bases). The CDR3 coding sequence is TGTGCCAGCAGCGGTAACCGGGACGCGGGGGCCGAGCAGTACTTC. Its protein product is CASSGNRDAGAEQYF.